This T cell receptor beta chain was captured by sequencing in a study of cytomegalovirus exposure and HLA in healthy donors. V lost 5 bases and J 0 bases, leaving 13 bases between the germline ends. The CDR3 sequence is 15 residues long. Per germline, CDR1 SQVTM and CDR2 ANQGSEA. 60 Vbeta and 13 Jbeta primers were used in PCR. This table comes from immunoSEQ multiplex PCR, and its TCRdb copy is limited to in-frame clones, with some not included. The data contain fewer than 350,000 clones, roughly 90% of them singletons. This TCR came from a woman aged 18-29 years in good health and CMV-seronegative. The chain joins TRBV29-1 to TRBJ1-4; weak D call: TRBD1 (6 bases). The sequenced sample was PBMCs. The CDR3 here is CSVMDSSATNEKLFF. The CDR3 DNA follows: TGCAGCGTTATGGACAGCTCCGCAACTAATGAAAAACTGTTTTTT. The whole variable domain, filled in from reference TRBV29-1 and TRBJ1-4, reads SAVISQKPSRDICQRGTSLTIQCQVDSQVTMMFWYRQQPGQSLTLIATANQGSEATYESGFVIDKFPISRPNLTFSTLTVSNMSPEDSSIYLCSVMDSSATNEKLFFGSGTQLSVL.